Included here is one TCR beta chain sequence, with context. The primer mix had 60 Vbeta and 13 Jbeta primers. Profiled with immunoSEQ multiplex PCR; TCRdb holds only in-frame clones, not every one. The sample contains some 90,000 clones, 80% of which appear only once. The data stem from a study of cytomegalovirus exposure and HLA in healthy donors. Background on the study: Earlier sequencing of about 179 million T cells yielded around 120 million unique TCR beta sequences.

CDR3 length: 14 amino acids. V lost 5 bases, J lost 1 base, and 11 bases lay in between. Looked up from germline, CDR1 is LNHDA and CDR2 is SQIVND (reference sequence). The source of this sequence is a woman aged 45-65 years in good health and CMV-seropositive. Sequencing was performed on PBMCs. The chain links TRBV19 to TRBJ2-5; D possibly corresponds to TRBD1 (6 bases). The CDR3 reads CASSVGTSQETQYF. In DNA form, the CDR3 reads TGTGCCAGTAGTGTCGGGACAAGCCAAGAGACCCAGTACTTC.